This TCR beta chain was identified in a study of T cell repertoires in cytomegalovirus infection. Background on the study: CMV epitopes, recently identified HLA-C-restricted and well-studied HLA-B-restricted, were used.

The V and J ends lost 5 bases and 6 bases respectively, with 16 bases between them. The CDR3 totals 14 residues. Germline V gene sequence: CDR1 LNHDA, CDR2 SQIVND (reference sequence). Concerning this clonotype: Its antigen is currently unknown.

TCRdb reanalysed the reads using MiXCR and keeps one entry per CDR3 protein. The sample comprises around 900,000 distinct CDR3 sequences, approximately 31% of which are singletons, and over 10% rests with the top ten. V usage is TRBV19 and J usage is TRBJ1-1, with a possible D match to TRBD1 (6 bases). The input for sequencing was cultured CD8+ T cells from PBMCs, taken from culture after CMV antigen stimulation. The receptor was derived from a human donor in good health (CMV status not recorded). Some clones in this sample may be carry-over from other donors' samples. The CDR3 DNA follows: TGTGCCAGTAGTCCCGGTACGGGGGCCCCTGAAGCTTTCTTT. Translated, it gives CASSPGTGAPEAFF.